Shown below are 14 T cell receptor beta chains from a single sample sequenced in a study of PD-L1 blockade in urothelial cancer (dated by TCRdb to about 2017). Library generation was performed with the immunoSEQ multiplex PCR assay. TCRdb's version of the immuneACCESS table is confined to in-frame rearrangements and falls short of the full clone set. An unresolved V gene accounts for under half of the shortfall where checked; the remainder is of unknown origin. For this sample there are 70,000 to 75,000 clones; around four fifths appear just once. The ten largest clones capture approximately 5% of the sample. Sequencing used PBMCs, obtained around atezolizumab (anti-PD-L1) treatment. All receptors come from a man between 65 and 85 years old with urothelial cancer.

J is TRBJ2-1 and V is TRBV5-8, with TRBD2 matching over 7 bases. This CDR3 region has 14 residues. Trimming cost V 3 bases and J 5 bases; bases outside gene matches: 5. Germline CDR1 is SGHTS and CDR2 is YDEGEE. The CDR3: CASSWAGVNNEQFF. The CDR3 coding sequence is TGTGCCAGCAGCTGGGCGGGAGTAAACAATGAGCAGTTCTTC.

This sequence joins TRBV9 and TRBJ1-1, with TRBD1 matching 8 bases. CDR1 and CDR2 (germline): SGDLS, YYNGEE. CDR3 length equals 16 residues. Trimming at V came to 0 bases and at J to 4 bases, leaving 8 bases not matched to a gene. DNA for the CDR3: TGTGCCAGCAGCGTAGGGTTAACGACAGGGGCCACTGAAGCTTTCTTT. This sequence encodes CASSVGLTTGATEAFF. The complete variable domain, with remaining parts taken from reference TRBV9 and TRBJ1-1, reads DSGVTQTPKHLITATGQRVTLRCSPRSGDLSVYWYQQSLDQGLQFLIQYYNGEERAKGNILERFSAQQFPDLHSELNLSSLELGDSALYFCASSVGLTTGATEAFFGQGTRLTVV.

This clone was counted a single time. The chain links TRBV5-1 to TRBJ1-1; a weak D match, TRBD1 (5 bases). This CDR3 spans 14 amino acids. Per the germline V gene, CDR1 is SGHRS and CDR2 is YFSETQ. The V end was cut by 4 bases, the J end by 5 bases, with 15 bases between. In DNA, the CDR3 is TGCGCCAGCAGCCGTCGGGCGGGGGAGACTGAAGCTTTCTTT. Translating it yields CASSRRAGETEAFF. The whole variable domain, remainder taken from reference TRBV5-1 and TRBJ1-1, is KAGVTQTPRYLIKTRGQQVTLSCSPISGHRSVSWYQQTPGQGLQFLFEYFSETQRNKGNFPGRFSGRQFSNSRSEMNVSTLELGDSALYLCASSRRAGETEAFFGQGTRLTVV.

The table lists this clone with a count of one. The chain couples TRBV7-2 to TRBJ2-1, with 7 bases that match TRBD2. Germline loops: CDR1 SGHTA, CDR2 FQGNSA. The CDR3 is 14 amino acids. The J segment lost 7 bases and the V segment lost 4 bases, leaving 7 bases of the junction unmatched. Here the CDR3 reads CASSWGGSVNEQFF. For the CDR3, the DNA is TGTGCCAGCAGCTGGGGCGGGAGTGTGAATGAGCAGTTCTTC.

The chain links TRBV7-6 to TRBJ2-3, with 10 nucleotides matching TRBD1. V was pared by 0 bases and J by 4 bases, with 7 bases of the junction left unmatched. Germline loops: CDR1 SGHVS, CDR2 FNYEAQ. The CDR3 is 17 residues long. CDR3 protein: CASSLALRDRGPDTQYF. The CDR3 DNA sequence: TGTGCCAGCAGCTTAGCGTTACGGGACAGGGGTCCAGATACGCAGTATTTT.

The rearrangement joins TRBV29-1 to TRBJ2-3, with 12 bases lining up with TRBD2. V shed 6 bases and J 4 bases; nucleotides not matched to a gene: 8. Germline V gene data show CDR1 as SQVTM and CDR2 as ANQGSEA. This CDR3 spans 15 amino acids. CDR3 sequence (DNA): TGCAGCGTCAAGGGACTAGCGGGCCCGCCAGATACGCAGTATTTT. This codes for CSVKGLAGPPDTQYF.

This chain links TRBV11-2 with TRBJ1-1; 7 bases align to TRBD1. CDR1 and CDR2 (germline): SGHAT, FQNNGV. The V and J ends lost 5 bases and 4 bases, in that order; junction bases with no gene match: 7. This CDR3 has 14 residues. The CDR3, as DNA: TGTGCCAGCAGCCCCGACAGGGTGTCCACTGAAGCTTTCTTT. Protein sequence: CASSPDRVSTEAFF.

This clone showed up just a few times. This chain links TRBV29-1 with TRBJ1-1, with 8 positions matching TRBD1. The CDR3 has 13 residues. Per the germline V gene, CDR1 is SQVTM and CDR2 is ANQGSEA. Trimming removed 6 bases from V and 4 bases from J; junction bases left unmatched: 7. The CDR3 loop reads CSVPGQGGTEAFF. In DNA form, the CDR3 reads TGCAGCGTCCCAGGACAGGGCGGCACTGAAGCTTTCTTT.

CDR3 coding DNA: TGTGCCAGCAGCTTAGACAGGTTGAATGAAAAACTGTTTTTT. Its translation: CASSLDRLNEKLFF. The rearrangement uses TRBV7-2 and TRBJ1-4; D might be TRBD1 (5 bases). This CDR3 is built from 14 residues. V lost 1 base and J lost 5, with 8 bases in between. The V gene's germline CDR1 is SGHTA and CDR2 FQGNSA.

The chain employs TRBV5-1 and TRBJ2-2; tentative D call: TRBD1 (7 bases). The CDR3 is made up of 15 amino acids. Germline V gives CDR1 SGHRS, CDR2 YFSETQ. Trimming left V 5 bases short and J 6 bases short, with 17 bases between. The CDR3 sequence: CASRARGAGPGELFF. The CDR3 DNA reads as TGCGCCAGCAGGGCCAGGGGGGCAGGTCCCGGGGAGCTGTTTTTT.

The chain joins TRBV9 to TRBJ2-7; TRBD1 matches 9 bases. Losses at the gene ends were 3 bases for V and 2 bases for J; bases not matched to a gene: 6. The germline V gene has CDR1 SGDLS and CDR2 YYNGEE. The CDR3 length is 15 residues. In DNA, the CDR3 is TGTGCCAGCAGCGAGACAGGGGGGATGACCTACGAGCAGTACTTC. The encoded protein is CASSETGGMTYEQYF.

CDR3 residues: CASSEAARYGYTF. CDR3 DNA: TGTGCCAGCAGTGAGGCCGCCAGGTATGGCTACACCTTC. V is TRBV6-1 and J is TRBJ1-2; D ambiguous. Trimming removed 3 bases from V and 5 bases from J, with 10 bases in between. The CDR3 runs 13 residues. The germline CDR1 and CDR2 sequences are MNHNS and SASEGT.

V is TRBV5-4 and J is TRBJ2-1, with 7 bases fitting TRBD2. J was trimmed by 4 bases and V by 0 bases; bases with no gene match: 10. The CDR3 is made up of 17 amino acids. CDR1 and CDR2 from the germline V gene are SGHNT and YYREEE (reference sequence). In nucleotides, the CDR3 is TGTGCCAGCAGCTTGGGCGGACTAGTGTTAGGTTACAATGAGCAGTTCTTC. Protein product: CASSLGGLVLGYNEQFF.

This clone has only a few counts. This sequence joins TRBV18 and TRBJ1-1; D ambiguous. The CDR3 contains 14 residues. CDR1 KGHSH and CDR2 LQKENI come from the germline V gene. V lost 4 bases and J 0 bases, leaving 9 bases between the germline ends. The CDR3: CASSRSRMNTEAFF. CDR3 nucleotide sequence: TGTGCCAGCTCACGTTCGAGAATGAACACTGAAGCTTTCTTT.